The sequence of this T cell receptor (beta chain) was determined in a study of OX40 agonist ivuxolimab in advanced cancers. In the study overall: The group had a mean age of around 60 years, ranged from roughly 20 to 79, and was 82.7% male. Study results and limitations: Partial responders dosed at 0.1-3.0 mg/kg displayed clonal expansion ranking among the lowest. In CD8+ T cells, expanded clones were on average more numerous than in CD4+.

With autoimmune disease history or systemic immunosuppression, patients were excluded. This CDR3 is built from 15 residues. V shed 3 bases and J 2 bases; nucleotides not matched to a gene: 6. Germline-derived CDR1 and CDR2 are SGDLS and YYNGEE. Profiled with immunoSEQ multiplex PCR; TCRdb holds only in-frame clones, not every one. The data contain some 52,000 clones, 90% to 95% of them seen just once; the ten biggest clones take up roughly 12%. As regards this clone: Antigen unknown.

The sample in question was CD4+ or CD8+ T cells sorted from blood, obtained in a trial of the OX40 agonist ivuxolimab. The TCR sequence derives from an adult with an advanced solid tumor such as melanoma, head and neck, liver or kidney cancer. The chain joins TRBV9 to TRBJ2-3, with 7 nucleotides matching TRBD1. The CDR3 DNA reads TGTGCCAGCAGCGCAGGGGGAGTAATCACAGATACGCAGTATTTT. It translates to CASSAGGVITDTQYF.